One sample yielded the 20 T cell receptor beta chains listed below, sequenced in a study of control samples from healthy donors and cancer patients. Sequencing used immunoSEQ multiplex PCR; TCRdb keeps in-frame clones, though not all of them. The sample shows over 60,000 clones, approximately 85% of them seen only once. The sequencing sample was made of blood. These TCRs come from a man aged 35 to 55 in good health.

This clone was seen once. The rearrangement joins TRBV7-6 to TRBJ2-2; 13 bases map to TRBD2. The CDR3 is 16 residues long. V dropped 6 bases and J dropped 6; count of bases not matched to a gene: 7. Germline V gene data show CDR1 as SGHVS and CDR2 as FNYEAQ. CDR3 sequence (DNA): TGTGCCAGCAGTTTCCTACTAGCGGGAGGGGCCGGGGAGCTGTTTTTT. As protein: CASSFLLAGGAGELFF.

The CDR3 loop is CASRKIAYNEQFF. Written as DNA, the CDR3 is TGTGCCAGCAGAAAGATAGCGTACAATGAGCAGTTCTTC. The chain couples TRBV12-3 or TRBV12-4 to TRBJ2-1; D is perhaps TRBD2 (5 bases). V was shortened by 6 bases and J by 4 bases, with 10 bases between the two germline ends. The CDR3 has 13 residues.

CDR3 sequence (DNA): TGTGCCAGCAGCTTCGGGGTTAGCGGGACACCGAGCGAGACCCAGTACTTC. Its protein is CASSFGVSGTPSETQYF. The chain has TRBV7-2 and TRBJ2-5; 8 bases are a match to TRBD2. The germline gives CDR1 SGHTA, CDR2 FQGNSA. With 3 bases clipped from V and 5 bases from J, the junction kept 14 bases outside the gene matches. This CDR3 is built from 17 residues.

The chain has TRBV30 and TRBJ2-5; TRBD1 matches 7 bases. This CDR3 spans 13 amino acids. Trimming at V came to 3 bases and at J to 1 base, leaving 2 bases not matched to a gene. Germline V gene data show CDR1 as GTSNPN and CDR2 as SVGIG (reference sequence). The CDR3 protein is CAWSPGGQETQYF. In nucleotides, the CDR3 is TGTGCCTGGAGCCCAGGGGGCCAAGAGACCCAGTACTTC. Full variable domain (rest looked up from reference TRBV30 and TRBJ2-5): SQTIHQWPATLVQPVGSPLSLECTVEGTSNPNLYWYRQAAGRGLQLLFYSVGIGQISSEVPQNLSASRPQDRQFILSSKKLLLSDSGFYLCAWSPGGQETQYFGPGTRLLVL.

V gene TRBV19 combines with J gene TRBJ2-1; D is perhaps TRBD2 (6 bases). The CDR3 has 16 residues. Germline lookup yields CDR1 LNHDA and CDR2 SQIVND (reference sequence). The V end lost 5 bases, the J end lost 5 bases, and 19 bases lay between the germline ends. This CDR3 reads CASSLHFREDHNEQFF. CDR3 nucleotide sequence: TGTGCCAGTAGTCTCCACTTTAGGGAGGACCACAATGAGCAGTTCTTC.

The V call is TRBV11-3, the J call TRBJ2-7, with D maybe TRBD2 (6 bases). CDR3 length: 14 residues. Germline V gene data show CDR1 as SGHNT and CDR2 as YENEEA. The V end lost 1 base, the J end lost 1 base, and 8 bases lay between the germline ends. The CDR3 is CASSLVAGSYEQYF. The CDR3 nucleotides read TGTGCCAGCAGCTTAGTTGCGGGGTCCTACGAGCAGTACTTC. The full variable domain, rest sourced from reference TRBV11-3 and TRBJ2-7, is EAGVVQSPRYKIIEKKQPVAFWCNPISGHNTLYWYLQNLGQGPELLIRYENEEAVDDSQLPKDRFSAERLKGVDSTLKIQPAELGDSAVYLCASSLVAGSYEQYFGPGTRLTVT.

The count of this clone is one. V is TRBV18 and J is TRBJ2-7; 9 bases align to TRBD2. J was trimmed by 4 bases and V by 3 bases; bases with no gene match: 1. The CDR3 has 13 residues. Germline V gives CDR1 KGHSH, CDR2 LQKENI. The CDR3 reads CASSPTSGYEQYF. The CDR3, as DNA: TGTGCCAGCTCACCGACTAGCGGTTACGAGCAGTACTTC.

The genes are TRBV2 and TRBJ2-7, with a tentative D call TRBD2 (6 bases). The germline V and J ends were trimmed by 2 bases and 9 bases, with 17 bases remaining between them. Germline V gene data show CDR1 as SNHLY and CDR2 as FYNNEI. The CDR3 totals 14 residues. The CDR3 bases are TGTGCCAGCAGTGAAAGTATGGGACTGACTGGGCAGTACTTC. Encoded protein: CASSESMGLTGQYF.

The chain is built from TRBV2 and TRBJ2-1; D is perhaps TRBD1 (6 bases). Germline CDR1 and CDR2: SNHLY and FYNNEI. CDR3 length equals 14 residues. V was trimmed by 5 bases and J by 3 bases, leaving 11 bases between them. Written as DNA, the CDR3 is TGTGCCAGCAGTTGGGACATACTCTACAATGAGCAGTTCTTC. This sequence encodes CASSWDILYNEQFF.

The rearrangement links TRBV5-1 to TRBJ2-7; 7 bases match TRBD2. The CDR3 is 15 residues long. V lost 3 bases and J lost 7; bases outside the gene matches: 13. The V gene's germline CDR1 is SGHRS and CDR2 YFSETQ. CDR3 sequence (DNA): TGCGCCAGCAGCTGGCGTAGCGGGTTCGATGGGGAGCAGTACTTC. Translated: CASSWRSGFDGEQYF.

This chain uses TRBV11-2 with TRBJ1-1, with 11 bases that match TRBD1. The CDR3 has 13 residues. V dropped 2 bases and J dropped 13; count of bases not matched to a gene: 6. Germline CDR1 SGHAT, CDR2 FQNNGV. The CDR3 DNA reads as TGTGCCAGCAGCTTACCCGGACAGGGGGCGGGTTTCTTT. Its translation: CASSLPGQGAGFF. The complete variable domain, with remaining parts taken from reference TRBV11-2 and TRBJ1-1, reads EAGVAQSPRYKIIEKRQSVAFWCNPISGHATLYWYQQILGQGPKLLIQFQNNGVVDDSQLPKDRFSAERLKGVDSTLKIQPAKLEDSAVYLCASSLPGQGAGFFGQGTRLTVV.

This chain links TRBV5-1 with TRBJ1-2; TRBD1 might be the D (5 bases). Trimming shortened V by 0 bases and J by 6 bases, and 12 bases separated the two germline ends. Germline V gene data show CDR1 as SGHRS and CDR2 as YFSETQ. The CDR3 extends over 14 amino acids. CDR3 region: CASSLAGRGDGYTF. Written as DNA, the CDR3 is TGCGCCAGCAGCTTGGCCGGGAGGGGTGATGGCTACACCTTC.

This rearrangement joins TRBV19 to TRBJ1-5, with 7 nucleotides matching TRBD1. The V gene end was trimmed by 3 bases and the J gene end by 3 bases; junction bases not matched to a gene: 11. This CDR3 region has 17 residues. Germline values: CDR1 LNHDA, CDR2 SQIVND (reference sequence). In DNA, the CDR3 is TGTGCCAGTAGTATCCTCCCTGGGACAGCCGACAATCAGCCCCAGCATTTT. Protein product: CASSILPGTADNQPQHF.

This chain links TRBV6-5 with TRBJ1-1; no firm D call. This CDR3 is built from 13 residues. V was clipped by 3 bases and J by 0 bases, with 5 bases between them. In germline, CDR1 is MNHEY, CDR2 SVGAGI. This CDR3 is CASSYEMNTEAFF. In DNA, the CDR3 is TGTGCCAGCAGTTATGAAATGAACACTGAAGCTTTCTTT.

The V gene is TRBV3-1 (or the pseudogene TRBV3-2), the J gene TRBJ2-2, with D perhaps assigned TRBD1 or TRBD2 (5 bases each). V was shortened by 0 bases and J by 0 bases, with 8 bases between the two germline ends. The length of the CDR3 is 16 residues. Germline loops: CDR1 LGHDT, CDR2 YNNKEL (reference sequence). The CDR3 loop is CASSQDRDPNTGELFF. In DNA form, the CDR3 reads TGTGCCAGCAGCCAAGATCGGGACCCGAACACCGGGGAGCTGTTTTTT.

V and J are TRBV24-1 and TRBJ2-3; D is possibly TRBD2 (6 bases). V lost 5 bases and J 2 bases, leaving 16 bases between the germline ends. The germline V gene encodes CDR1 KGHDR and CDR2 SFDVKD. The CDR3 contains 16 residues. The CDR3 DNA is TGTGCCACCAGTGCGGGGGACGGGAAGAACACAGATACGCAGTATTTT. Translated: CATSAGDGKNTDTQYF.

The chain has TRBV3-1 (or the pseudogene TRBV3-2) and TRBJ2-1; D possibly corresponds to TRBD1 (5 bases). The CDR3 sequence is 14 residues long. Germline values: CDR1 LGHDT, CDR2 YNNKEL (reference sequence). V was pared by 4 bases and J by 6 bases, with 13 bases between. The DNA for the CDR3 is TGTGCCAGCAGCCGTCAGGGAACGATCAATGAGCAGTTCTTC. It codes for CASSRQGTINEQFF.

The V call is TRBV7-3, the J call TRBJ2-2, with TRBD1 identical over 10 bases. This CDR3 region has 16 residues. J lost 0 bases, V lost 5 bases, and 3 bases had no gene match. The germline CDR1 and CDR2 sequences are SGHTA and FQGTGA. The CDR3 reads CASSADRGPNTGELFF. The CDR3, as DNA: TGTGCCAGCAGCGCCGACAGGGGGCCGAACACCGGGGAGCTGTTTTTT.

The chain employs TRBV6-2 or TRBV6-3 and TRBJ2-3; D is possibly TRBD2 (6 bases). Between the trimmed V and J ends, which lost 4 bases and 2 bases, there was a span of 10 bases. Germline V gene lookup returns CDR1 MNHEY and CDR2 SVGEGT. The CDR3 covers 14 residues. The CDR3 here is CASSLGLYTDTQYF. In DNA, the CDR3 is TGTGCCAGCAGTTTGGGACTGTACACAGATACGCAGTATTTT.

The rearrangement uses TRBV4-3 and TRBJ2-3; 11 positions agree with TRBD2. The ends lost 0 bases at V and 4 bases at J; junction bases unmatched: 3. Germline lookup yields CDR1 LGHNA and CDR2 YSLEER. The CDR3 contains 16 residues. CDR3 protein: CASSQDSGGAADTQYF. Here the CDR3 DNA reads TGCGCCAGCAGCCAAGATAGCGGGGGGGCAGCAGATACGCAGTATTTT.